This TCR beta chain was observed in a study of T cell clones after liver transplantation. About the research overall: TCRbeta sequencing after a pre-transplant mixed lymphocyte reaction identified graft-donor-reactive clones, later tracked in post-transplant blood. Timepoints were pre-transplant, pre-withdrawal, and after withdrawal was completed or failed. Three of the eight recipients were HCV-positive; the rest had non-autoimmune, non-viral transplant indications.

Comment on this clone: The antigen is undetermined.

Germline V gene sequence: CDR1 SGHNT, CDR2 YENEEA. CDR3 length equals 14 residues. The ends were cut back, 5 bases at V and 0 bases at J, with 8 bases in the middle. Sequencing used immunoSEQ multiplex PCR; TCRdb keeps in-frame clones, though not all of them. The sample holds tens of thousands of clones, around 78% seen once. Regarding the study as a whole: These preliminary findings come from unstandardized post-transplant sampling times.

The sequence was collected from a human patient who received a liver transplant. The T cells may partly be graft donor cells. The starting material was CD4+ T cells from blood, obtained at the 22-month timepoint. The rearrangement uses TRBV11-3 and TRBJ1-3; TRBD1 might be the D (5 bases). The CDR3 DNA reads TGTGCCAGCAGCCGGAGGGGCTCTGGAAACACCATATATTTT. Its protein is CASSRRGSGNTIYF.